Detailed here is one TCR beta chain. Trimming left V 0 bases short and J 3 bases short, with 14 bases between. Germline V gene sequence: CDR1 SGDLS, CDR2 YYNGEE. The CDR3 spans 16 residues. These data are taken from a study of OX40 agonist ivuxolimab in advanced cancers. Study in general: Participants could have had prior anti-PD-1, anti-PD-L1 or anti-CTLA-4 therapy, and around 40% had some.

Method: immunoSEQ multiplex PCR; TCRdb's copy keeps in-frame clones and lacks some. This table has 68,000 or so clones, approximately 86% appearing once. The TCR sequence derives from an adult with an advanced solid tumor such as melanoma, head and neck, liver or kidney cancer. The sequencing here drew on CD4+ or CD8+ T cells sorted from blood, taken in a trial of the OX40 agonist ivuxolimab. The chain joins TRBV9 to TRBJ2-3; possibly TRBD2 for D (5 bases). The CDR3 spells CASSVDVRAPTDTQYF. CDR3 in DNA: TGTGCCAGCAGCGTAGATGTGCGGGCCCCGACAGATACGCAGTATTTT. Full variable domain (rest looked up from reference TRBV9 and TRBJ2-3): DSGVTQTPKHLITATGQRVTLRCSPRSGDLSVYWYQQSLDQGLQFLIQYYNGEERAKGNILERFSAQQFPDLHSELNLSSLELGDSALYFCASSVDVRAPTDTQYFGPGTRLTVL.